The 20 T cell receptor beta chains reported below all come from one sample, sequenced in a study of T cell repertoires in ileal Crohn's disease. Produced via immunoSEQ multiplex PCR; TCRdb's table is partial and in-frame only. Seen here are roughly 15,000 clones, just over 70% observed once, and the top ten hold roughly 5%. The specimen sequenced was ileal tissue. The receptors stem from an adult with Crohn's disease.

The chain links TRBV15 to TRBJ2-7, with 9 bases identical to TRBD2. Germline-derived CDR1 and CDR2 are LNHNV and YYDKDF (reference sequence). CDR3 length: 15 amino acids. With V trimmed by 0 bases and J by 5 bases, 5 bases remained unmatched. CDR3 nucleotide sequence: TGTGCCACCAGCAGAGAGCCGGGACTAGCCCACGAGCAGTACTTC. Protein: CATSREPGLAHEQYF.

Points on this clone: At one end, the junction sequence differs from germline, possibly due to a read error. V and J are TRBV7-7 and TRBJ2-7; D is undetermined. The germline V gene has CDR1 SSHAT and CDR2 FNYEAQ (reference sequence). This CDR3 is built from 11 residues. CDR3 loop: CASSSPLEQYF. As DNA, the CDR3 is TGTGCTAGCAGCTCTCCCCTCGAGCAGTACTTC.

This clone was found a few times. V and J are TRBV29-1 and TRBJ1-2, with D possibly TRBD1 on 6 matching bases. V was cut by 0 bases and J by 4 bases, with 18 bases left in between. The CDR3 has 16 residues. CDR1 SQVTM and CDR2 ANQGSEA come from the germline V gene. CDR3: CSVEDRGGGNFYGYTF. In DNA, the CDR3 is TGCAGCGTTGAAGACCGAGGGGGGGGGAACTTCTATGGCTACACCTTC. The full variable domain, rest sourced from reference TRBV29-1 and TRBJ1-2, is SAVISQKPSRDICQRGTSLTIQCQVDSQVTMMFWYRQQPGQSLTLIATANQGSEATYESGFVIDKFPISRPNLTFSTLTVSNMSPEDSSIYLCSVEDRGGGNFYGYTFGSGTRLTVV.

The V and J genes are TRBV27 and TRBJ2-7, with 12 positions matching TRBD1. The CDR3 totals 18 residues. Germline V gives CDR1 MNHEY, CDR2 SMNVEV (reference sequence). With V trimmed by 3 bases and J by 3 bases, 12 bases remained unmatched. This CDR3 reads CASSFRYVGQGAFYEQYF. The CDR3 DNA follows: TGTGCCAGCAGTTTTAGATATGTGGGACAGGGGGCTTTCTACGAGCAGTACTTC.

The chain carries TRBV6-1 and TRBJ1-4; D unclear. CDR3 length: 15 residues. Germline V gene sequence: CDR1 MNHNS, CDR2 SASEGT. Trimming took off 5 bases at V and 6 bases at J, with 16 bases between the two ends. CDR3 in DNA: TGTGCCAGCAGTCCCCCGAGGTTTGAGGATGAAAAACTGTTTTTT. It specifies CASSPPRFEDEKLFF.

This chain joins TRBV11-2 and TRBJ1-1; 8 nucleotides match TRBD1. V lost 5 bases, J lost 0 bases, and 5 bases stayed unmatched. The germline CDR1 and CDR2 sequences are SGHAT and FQNNGV. This CDR3 spans 15 amino acids. The CDR3, as DNA: TGTGCCAGCAGCCGACAGGGGCAAATGAACACTGAAGCTTTCTTT. The encoded protein is CASSRQGQMNTEAFF.

This clone was seen only a few times. The chain uses TRBV6-4 and TRBJ2-3; possibly TRBD2 for D (6 bases). Germline CDR1 is MRHNA and CDR2 is SNTAGT. V lost 3 bases, J lost 0 bases, and 7 bases lay in between. This CDR3 has 14 amino acids. This CDR3 is CASSDRGSTDTQYF. The DNA for the CDR3 is TGTGCCAGCAGTGATCGGGGGAGCACAGATACGCAGTATTTT.

This clone rates as medium-sized. The chain uses TRBV6-1 and TRBJ2-7, with 7 bases that match TRBD2. The CDR3 covers 15 residues. Germline lookup yields CDR1 MNHNS and CDR2 SASEGT. The trim removed 1 base at V and 4 bases at J, leaving 7 bases unmatched. The CDR3 coding sequence is TGTGCCAGCAGTGAAGTGGGAGGGAGTAGTTACGAGCAGTACTTC. Protein sequence: CASSEVGGSSYEQYF.

The gene calls are TRBV5-1 and TRBJ1-4; 9 bases line up with TRBD1. The CDR3 extends over 14 amino acids. V trimming: 4 bases; J trimming: 10 bases; junction bases outside the gene matches: 8. CDR1 and CDR2 from the germline V gene are SGHRS and YFSETQ. The CDR3 protein is CASSELPGQGKLFF. The CDR3 DNA follows: TGCGCCAGCAGCGAATTACCGGGACAGGGAAAACTGTTTTTT.

The V call is TRBV5-1, the J call TRBJ1-1; tentatively, D is TRBD1 (6 bases). The CDR3 contains 14 residues. Germline lookup yields CDR1 SGHRS and CDR2 YFSETQ. The V and J ends lost 2 bases and 1 base respectively, with 9 bases between them. The CDR3 is CASSFGTPNTEAFF. The CDR3 DNA reads TGCGCCAGCAGCTTCGGGACACCGAACACTGAAGCTTTCTTT. The full variable domain, with the rest looked up from reference TRBV5-1 and TRBJ1-1, is KAGVTQTPRYLIKTRGQQVTLSCSPISGHRSVSWYQQTPGQGLQFLFEYFSETQRNKGNFPGRFSGRQFSNSRSEMNVSTLELGDSALYLCASSFGTPNTEAFFGQGTRLTVV.

Details on this clone: Other DNA sequences in the sample encode the same CDR3. The V call is TRBV10-3, the J call TRBJ1-4, with unresolved D. Germline values: CDR1 ENHRY, CDR2 SYGVKD. This CDR3 spans 16 amino acids. Deletions cut 3 bases from V and 0 bases from J, with 11 bases between. In DNA form, the CDR3 reads TGTGCCATCAGTGAAGGAGGGCTATCAACTAATGAAAAACTGTTTTTT. Protein sequence: CAISEGGLSTNEKLFF.

The rearrangement uses TRBV4-1 and TRBJ2-1, with TRBD2 matching over 8 bases. V was clipped by 1 base and J by 6 bases; unmatched bases: 11. Germline V CDR1 and CDR2: MGHRA, YSYEKL. This CDR3 is 17 amino acids long. DNA for the CDR3: TGCGCCAGCAGCCAAGTATCGGGGACTAGAGAGAGCAATGAGCAGTTCTTC. This encodes CASSQVSGTRESNEQFF.

Of note for this clone: Other DNA sequences in this specimen translate into the identical CDR3. The rearrangement links TRBV10-3 to TRBJ2-7; 8 positions agree with TRBD2. This CDR3 spans 14 amino acids. The V gene's germline CDR1 is ENHRY and CDR2 SYGVKD. V lost 3 bases to trimming and J lost 3 bases; unmatched junction nucleotides: 4. CDR3 protein: CAISESRGGYEQYF. The DNA for the CDR3 is TGTGCCATCAGTGAAAGTCGGGGGGGCTACGAGCAGTACTTC.

This clone was seen a handful of times. V and J are TRBV5-1 and TRBJ1-3, with TRBD1 matching over 9 bases. The germline CDR1 and CDR2 sequences are SGHRS and YFSETQ. The CDR3 is 18 amino acids. The junction had 14 bases not matched to a gene; V was cut back by 3 bases and J by 4 bases. Here the CDR3 reads CASSWGALGQGTGNTIYF. Here the CDR3 DNA reads TGCGCCAGCAGCTGGGGAGCTTTGGGACAGGGCACAGGAAACACCATATATTTT.

This clone was counted between two and nine times. The chain carries TRBV5-6 and TRBJ2-5, with D possibly TRBD2 on 6 matching bases. V was cut by 6 bases and J by 2 bases, with 14 bases left in between. The CDR3 runs 14 residues. CDR1 is SGHDT, CDR2 YYEEEE, per germline. The CDR3 region is CASTRKAGQETQYF. In DNA form, the CDR3 reads TGTGCCAGCACCCGTAAGGCGGGACAAGAGACCCAGTACTTC.

The chain combines TRBV28 with TRBJ2-1, with 9 bases aligning to TRBD2. J gave up 9 bases and V 2 bases, and 11 bases lay outside the gene matches. There are 16 residues in the CDR3. Per the germline V gene, CDR1 is MDHEN and CDR2 is SYDVKM. The CDR3 nucleotides read TGTGCCAGCAGTTTAATAGTGGGCGGGGGGGTTGCTGAGCAGTTCTTC. Residues: CASSLIVGGGVAEQFF.

The chain employs TRBV7-9 and TRBJ1-2; no definite D call. The length of the CDR3 is 13 residues. The germline V gene encodes CDR1 SEHNR and CDR2 FQNEAQ (reference sequence). Trimming took off 1 base at V and 5 bases at J, with 8 bases between the two ends. The CDR3 coding sequence is TGTGCCAGCAGCTTAGTGTCCGGGTATGGCTACACCTTC. Residues: CASSLVSGYGYTF.

The gene calls are TRBV29-1 and TRBJ2-1, with D perhaps matching TRBD2 (7 bases). The CDR3 has 16 residues. In germline, CDR1 is SQVTM, CDR2 ANQGSEA. Trimming removed 5 bases at V and 0 bases at J, with 17 bases between. CDR3 residues: CSVRGVTGSSYNEQFF. CDR3 DNA sequence: TGCAGCGTTCGGGGGGTCACAGGGTCCTCCTACAATGAGCAGTTCTTC.

The chain couples TRBV2 to TRBJ1-5, with a possible D match to TRBD1 (6 bases). The CDR3 covers 14 residues. Germline V gene lookup returns CDR1 SNHLY and CDR2 FYNNEI. V lost 5 bases and J 4 bases, leaving 12 bases between the germline ends. DNA for the CDR3: TGTGCCAGCAGTAGACAGGTTTCAAATCAGCCCCAGCATTTT. Amino acid sequence: CASSRQVSNQPQHF.

This clone showed up just a few times. The CDR3 is CASSFNLAGGSYEQYF. Written as DNA, the CDR3 is TGCGCCAGCAGCTTCAACTTAGCGGGAGGATCCTACGAGCAGTACTTC. V gene TRBV5-1 combines with J gene TRBJ2-7, with 10 bases aligning to TRBD2. This CDR3 spans 16 amino acids. Germline CDR1 reads SGHRS; CDR2 reads YFSETQ. After removal of 2 bases from V and 1 base from J, the junction contained 6 bases not matched to a gene.